The 26 T cell receptor beta chains below all came from one sample that was sequenced in a study of early T cells in non-severe SARS-CoV-2 infection. TCRdb used MiXCR to reprocess the 5' RACE reads, holding one entry per CDR3 protein. The sample has 85,000 to 90,000 distinct CDR3 sequences; approximately 14% are singletons. The sample comprised whole blood. These receptors came from an adult who was a healthcare worker with PCR-confirmed SARS-CoV-2 infection or an uninfected control (not recorded which).

The V call is TRBV10-2, the J call TRBJ2-3; D tentatively fits TRBD1 or TRBD2 (5 bases each). Germline loops: CDR1 WSHSY, CDR2 SAAADI. V lost 6 bases and J lost 2, with 12 bases in between. This CDR3 is built from 14 residues. DNA of the CDR3: TGCGCCAGCAGGAGGGCAGGGACCACAGATACGCAGTATTTT. Translated, it gives CASRRAGTTDTQYF.

This clonotype was seen a few times. The V gene is TRBV5-8, the J gene TRBJ1-5; 10 bases agree with TRBD1. V lost 5 bases and J lost 5; bases outside the gene matches: 13. The germline V gene encodes CDR1 SGHTS and CDR2 YDEGEE. The CDR3 contains 17 residues. CDR3 bases: TGTGCCAGCAGTTTGTGGACAGGGGGGACCGTGGATCAGCCCCAGCATTTT. Translation gives CASSLWTGGTVDQPQHF.

The V call is TRBV7-3, the J call TRBJ2-1, with D hard to call. The CDR3 length is 14 residues. The germline V and J ends were trimmed by 5 bases and 4 bases, with 12 bases remaining between them. From germline, CDR1 is SGHTA and CDR2 FQGTGA. The CDR3 is CASSLGPPYNEQFF. The CDR3 nucleotides read TGTGCCAGCAGCCTCGGGCCCCCTTACAATGAGCAGTTCTTC.

The chain couples TRBV6-2 or TRBV6-3 to TRBJ1-1; D is unresolved. CDR1 is MNHEY, CDR2 SVGEGT, per germline. The CDR3 is 15 residues long. The ends were cut back, 2 bases at V and 1 base at J, with 11 bases in the middle. The CDR3 sequence is CASSYVASGNTEAFF. The CDR3 bases are TGTGCCAGCAGTTACGTGGCATCAGGGAACACTGAAGCTTTCTTT.

This clonotype appeared a few times. The rearrangement uses TRBV5-6 and TRBJ2-1; 7 bases are shared with TRBD1. This CDR3 has 15 amino acids. J was trimmed by 2 bases and V by 7 bases; bases with no gene match: 9. Germline CDR1 is SGHDT and CDR2 is YYEEEE. The CDR3 coding sequence is TGTGCCAGCTGGACTGAGGGGGCGACCTACAATGAGCAGTTCTTC. Protein sequence: CASWTEGATYNEQFF.

This clonotype was found many times. This chain links TRBV5-1 with TRBJ2-7; D assignment may be TRBD1 or TRBD2 (5 bases each). There are 13 residues in the CDR3. In germline, CDR1 is SGHRS, CDR2 YFSETQ. V lost 0 bases and J 4 bases, leaving 8 bases between the germline ends. For the CDR3, the DNA is TGCGCCAGCAGCTTGGGTGAGGGGTACGAGCAGTACGTC. This translates into CASSLGEGYEQYV.

The chain carries TRBV11-2 and TRBJ2-7; D remains ambiguous. Germline loops: CDR1 SGHAT, CDR2 FQNNGV. CDR3 length: 14 amino acids. V was trimmed by 3 bases and J by 6 bases, leaving 15 bases between them. The chain's CDR3 is CASSLGRLTTEQYV. CDR3 DNA: TGTGCCAGCAGCTTGGGCCGTCTTACAACCGAGCAGTACGTC.

This clonotype was counted between two and nine times. J is TRBJ1-4 and V is TRBV29-1, with D uncertain. Germline CDR1 SQVTM, CDR2 ANQGSEA. The germline V and J ends were trimmed by 5 bases and 3 bases, with 10 bases remaining between them. The length of the CDR3 is 13 residues. The CDR3 sequence: CSVMGGANEKLFF. The CDR3, as DNA: TGCAGCGTTATGGGAGGCGCTAATGAAAAACTGTTTTTT. Complete variable domain (other parts from reference TRBV29-1 and TRBJ1-4): SAVISQKPSRDICQRGTSLTIQCQVDSQVTMMFWYRQQPGQSLTLIATANQGSEATYESGFVIDKFPISRPNLTFSTLTVSNMSPEDSSIYLCSVMGGANEKLFFGSGTQLSVL.

Only a few counts were recorded for this clonotype. V is TRBV4-1 and J is TRBJ2-7; weak D call: TRBD2 (5 bases). The germline V gene encodes CDR1 MGHRA and CDR2 YSYEKL. The CDR3 runs to 15 residues. V dropped 2 bases and J dropped 3 bases, with 14 bases sitting between them. The CDR3 spells CASSQILGEGYEQYV. CDR3 DNA sequence: TGCGCCAGCAGCCAAATACTGGGTGAGGGCTACGAGCAGTACGTC.

The CDR3 loop is CASSLWAFGEKLFF. The CDR3 nucleotides are TGTGCCAGCAGTTTATGGGCTTTCGGAGAAAAACTGTTTTTT. V usage is TRBV28 and J usage is TRBJ1-4; no reliable D call. CDR3 length: 14 amino acids. Trimming removed 0 bases at V and 8 bases at J, with 10 bases between. The germline gives CDR1 MDHEN, CDR2 SYDVKM.

As DNA, the CDR3 is TGTGCCAGCCGGGACAGGGGTTATCAAGAGACCCAGTACTTC. This codes for CASRDRGYQETQYF. The chain joins TRBV6-1 to TRBJ2-5; 10 bases are shared with TRBD1. The CDR3 contains 14 residues. With V trimmed by 8 bases and J by 2 bases, 5 bases remained unmatched. From germline, CDR1 is MNHNS and CDR2 SASEGT.

The chain employs TRBV29-1 and TRBJ2-2; 7 bases are shared with TRBD1. The CDR3 runs to 15 residues. Per the germline V gene, CDR1 is SQVTM and CDR2 is ANQGSEA. The junction had 6 bases not matched to a gene; V was cut back by 5 bases and J by 0 bases. The CDR3 DNA reads TGCAGCGTTAGATTAACAGGGGCGAACACCGGGGAGCTGTTTTTT. Translation: CSVRLTGANTGELFF.

The rearrangement links TRBV6-6 to TRBJ2-6; TRBD2 matches at 12 bases. V dropped 4 bases and J dropped 0; count of bases not matched to a gene: 10. The CDR3 extends over 20 amino acids. The V gene's germline CDR1 is MNHNY and CDR2 SVGAGI (reference sequence). Written as DNA, the CDR3 is TGTGCCAGCAGTTTCCGGCTAGCGGGGGGGCTAACCTCTGGGGCCAACGTCCTGACTTTC. Protein: CASSFRLAGGLTSGANVLTF.

The chain recombines TRBV29-1 with TRBJ2-1; no reliable D call. Germline CDR1 and CDR2: SQVTM and ANQGSEA. There are 12 residues in the CDR3. The V end lost 4 bases, the J end lost 3 bases, and 7 bases lay between the germline ends. CDR3 protein: CSVGSHYNEQFF. The CDR3 bases are TGCAGCGTTGGTTCCCACTACAATGAGCAGTTCTTC.

The chain has TRBV7-8 and TRBJ1-2; perhaps TRBD1 as D (5 bases). V lost 1 base to trimming and J lost 3 bases, with 6 bases between them. This CDR3 region has 13 residues. Per germline, CDR1 SGHVS and CDR2 FQNEAQ. This chain's CDR3 is CASSLGQHYGYTF. CDR3 bases: TGTGCCAGCAGCTTAGGACAGCACTATGGCTACACCTTC. Filled out from reference TRBV7-8 and TRBJ1-2, the complete variable domain reads GAGVSQSPRYKVAKRGQDVALRCDPISGHVSLFWYQQALGQGPEFLTYFQNEAQLDKSGLPSDRFFAERPEGSVSTLKIQRTQQEDSAVYLCASSLGQHYGYTFGSGTRLTVV.

V and J are TRBV6-2 or TRBV6-3 and TRBJ2-1; 12 bases agree with TRBD2. V shed 6 bases and J 7 bases; nucleotides not matched to a gene: 13. Germline-derived CDR1 and CDR2 are MNHEY and SVGEGT. CDR3 length equals 17 residues. CDR3 amino acids: CASRPLAGGPERNEQFF. The DNA of the CDR3 is TGTGCCAGCAGGCCCCTAGCGGGGGGGCCCGAGCGTAATGAGCAGTTCTTC.

The J gene is TRBJ2-3, the V gene TRBV5-1; 10 nucleotides align to TRBD1. The germline V gene encodes CDR1 SGHRS and CDR2 YFSETQ. V was pared by 1 base and J by 4 bases, with 3 bases of the junction left unmatched. CDR3 length equals 15 residues. The CDR3 region has the DNA TGCGCCAGCAGCTTGCCGGGACAGGGGCCAGATACGCAGTATTTT. It translates to CASSLPGQGPDTQYF.

This clonotype has at least ten counts. The chain carries TRBV7-9 and TRBJ2-1; 8 bases line up with TRBD2. With V trimmed by 5 bases and J by 4 bases, 10 bases remained unmatched. Germline values: CDR1 SEHNR, CDR2 FQNEAQ (reference sequence). The CDR3 totals 16 residues. In DNA, the CDR3 is TGTGCCAGCAGCCCCGCGGGGGGCCCTCGGTACAATGAGCAGTTCTTC. Protein: CASSPAGGPRYNEQFF.

This clonotype was detected only a few times. The gene calls are TRBV5-1 and TRBJ1-1; D is undetermined. With 4 bases removed from V and 1 base from J, the gap between germline ends came to 8 bases. Per the germline V gene, CDR1 is SGHRS and CDR2 is YFSETQ. CDR3 size: 13 residues. CDR3 protein: CASSREGNTEAFF. The CDR3 DNA reads as TGCGCCAGCAGCCGGGAGGGGAACACTGAAGCTTTCTTT.

The rearrangement joins TRBV29-1 to TRBJ1-2, with D perhaps TRBD1 (5 bases). The germline V gene has CDR1 SQVTM and CDR2 ANQGSEA. The V and J ends lost 5 bases and 7 bases respectively, with 20 bases between them. CDR3 length: 14 amino acids. The CDR3 DNA reads as TGCAGCGTTCCCCCATCTGGGGGAGGTAGTGGCTACACCTTC. It translates to CSVPPSGGGSGYTF. The whole variable domain, remainder taken from reference TRBV29-1 and TRBJ1-2, is SAVISQKPSRDICQRGTSLTIQCQVDSQVTMMFWYRQQPGQSLTLIATANQGSEATYESGFVIDKFPISRPNLTFSTLTVSNMSPEDSSIYLCSVPPSGGGSGYTFGSGTRLTVV.

The chain combines TRBV11-2 with TRBJ1-4; D gene ambiguous. Germline loops: CDR1 SGHAT, CDR2 FQNNGV. V lost 1 base and J lost 7, with 4 bases in between. CDR3 size: 12 residues. CDR3 sequence (DNA): TGTGCCAGCAGCTTAGTAGGTGAAAAACTGTTTTTT. This gives the protein CASSLVGEKLFF.

This clonotype was detected ten times or more. The chain combines TRBV4-1 with TRBJ2-4, with 12 bases aligning to TRBD1. CDR3 length: 22 residues. V shed 1 base and J 3 bases; nucleotides not matched to a gene: 19. CDR1 MGHRA and CDR2 YSYEKL come from the germline V gene. CDR3 sequence reads: CASSQVSSYGTGGETIKNIQYF. The CDR3 DNA reads as TGCGCCAGCAGCCAAGTCAGTTCCTATGGGACAGGGGGCGAAACTATCAAAAACATTCAGTACTTC.

The chain links TRBV7-9 to TRBJ2-3; the D gene is possibly TRBD2 (6 bases). Germline V gene sequence: CDR1 SEHNR, CDR2 FQNEAQ (reference sequence). V was cut by 7 bases and J by 8 bases, with 22 bases left in between. The CDR3 has 15 residues. The CDR3 DNA reads as TGTGCCAGCACCCCCGTCGCGGGGAGCTCGCCTACGCAGTATTTT. It specifies CASTPVAGSSPTQYF.

The chain couples TRBV6-5 to TRBJ1-1; 7 bases align to TRBD1. CDR1 and CDR2 (germline): MNHEY, SVGAGI. The CDR3 extends over 15 amino acids. The trim removed 0 bases at V and 5 bases at J, leaving 6 bases unmatched. CDR3 sequence (DNA): TGTGCCAGCAGTTACTCGTCGAGGGGGCGGACTGAAGCTTTCTTT. Its translation is CASSYSSRGRTEAFF.

Many counts were recorded for this clonotype. The rearrangement links TRBV6-1 to TRBJ2-3; no clear D. The CDR3 contains 14 residues. V lost 3 bases, J lost 3 bases, and 10 bases lay in between. CDR1 is MNHNS and CDR2 is SASEGT in the germline V gene. Written as DNA, the CDR3 is TGTGCCAGCAGTGAGTTGGTCAGAACAGATACGCAGTATTTT. Its translation is CASSELVRTDTQYF.

This chain connects TRBV29-1 to TRBJ2-2; 7 bases fit TRBD1. Germline V gene sequence: CDR1 SQVTM, CDR2 ANQGSEA. Unmatched junction bases numbered 9, after V lost 5 bases and J lost 6 bases. This CDR3 has 14 residues. The CDR3 protein is CSVCTGESPGELFF. Here the CDR3 DNA reads TGCAGCGTTTGCACAGGGGAGTCCCCCGGGGAGCTGTTTTTT.